This TCR beta chain is from a study of metastatic and nonmetastatic thyroid tumors. Points from the study as a whole: It was reportedly found that TCR beta diversity was significantly higher in malignant thyroid tumors than in benign nodules, a difference seen in both blood and tumor samples.

None of the patients had undergone any treatment ahead of thyroid surgery. Worth noting for this clone: Its matching antigen is unknown.

V trimming: 5 bases; J trimming: 3 bases; junction bases outside the gene matches: 16. The germline gives CDR1 SGHAT, CDR2 FQDESV (reference sequence). The CDR3 covers 17 residues. Per the authors' pipeline: Using the CDR3 differences seen across clinicopathological groups, the authors built a distant-metastasis classifier for papillary thyroid cancer, which was meant to discriminate distant-metastatic patients. TCRdb re-clonotyped the PCR reads via MiXCR. In this record, the V and J calls reflect TCRdb's handling and not the investigators' own analysis. The sample holds 20,000 to 30,000 clones, under 30% seen once.

V gene TRBV11-1 combines with J gene TRBJ2-7; 7 nucleotides agree with TRBD2. This receptor was obtained from a male donor with papillary thyroid cancer or a benign thyroid nodule (not recorded which). Some clones in this sample may be carry-over from other donors' samples. The specimen was tumor tissue. CDR3 amino acids: CASSAYRRGREIYEQYF. The CDR3 DNA follows: TGTGCCAGCAGCGCGTACCGGAGAGGGAGGGAAATCTACGAGCAGTACTTC.